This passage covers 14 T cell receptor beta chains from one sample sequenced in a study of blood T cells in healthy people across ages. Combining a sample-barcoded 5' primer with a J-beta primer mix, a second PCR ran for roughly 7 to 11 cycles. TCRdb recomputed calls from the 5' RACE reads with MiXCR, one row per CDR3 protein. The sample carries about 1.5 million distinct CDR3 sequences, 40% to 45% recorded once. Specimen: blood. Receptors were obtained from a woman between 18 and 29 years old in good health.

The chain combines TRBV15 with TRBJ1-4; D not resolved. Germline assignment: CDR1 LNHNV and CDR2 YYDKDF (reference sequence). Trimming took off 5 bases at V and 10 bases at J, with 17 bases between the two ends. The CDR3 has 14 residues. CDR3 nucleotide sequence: TGTGCCACCAGCCGCCCGACCTCCAGTGGAAAACTGTTTTTT. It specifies CATSRPTSSGKLFF. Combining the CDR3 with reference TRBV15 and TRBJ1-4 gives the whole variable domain DAMVIQNPRYQVTQFGKPVTLSCSQTLNHNVMYWYQQKSSQAPKLLFHYYDKDFNNEADTPDNFQSRRPNTSFCFLDIRSPGLGDTAMYLCATSRPTSSGKLFFGSGTQLSVL.

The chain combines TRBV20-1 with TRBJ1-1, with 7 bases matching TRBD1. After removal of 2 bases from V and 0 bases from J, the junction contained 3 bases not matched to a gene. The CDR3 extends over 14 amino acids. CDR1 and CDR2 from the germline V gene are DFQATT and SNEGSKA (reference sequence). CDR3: CSARSGTVNTEAFF. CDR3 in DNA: TGCAGTGCTAGATCCGGGACAGTGAACACTGAAGCTTTCTTT.

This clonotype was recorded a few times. CDR3 nucleotides: TGTGCCATCAGCCCGACAAGCAACTATGGCTACACCTTC. Amino acid sequence: CAISPTSNYGYTF. The chain couples TRBV10-3 to TRBJ1-2, with D unresolved. Trimming shortened V by 6 bases and J by 2 bases, and 10 bases separated the two germline ends. Germline values: CDR1 ENHRY, CDR2 SYGVKD. The CDR3 is made up of 13 amino acids.

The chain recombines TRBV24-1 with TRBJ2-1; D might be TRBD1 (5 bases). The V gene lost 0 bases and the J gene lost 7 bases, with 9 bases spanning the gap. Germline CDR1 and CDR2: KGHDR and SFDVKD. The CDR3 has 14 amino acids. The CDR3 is CATSDLNDRNEQFF. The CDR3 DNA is TGTGCCACCAGTGATTTGAACGACAGAAATGAGCAGTTCTTC.

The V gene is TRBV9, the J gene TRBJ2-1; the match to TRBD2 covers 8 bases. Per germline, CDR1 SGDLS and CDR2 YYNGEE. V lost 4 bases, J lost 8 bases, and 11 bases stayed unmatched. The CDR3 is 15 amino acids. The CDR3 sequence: CASSLVTGGPDEQFF. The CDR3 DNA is TGTGCCAGCAGCCTAGTCACGGGAGGGCCTGATGAGCAGTTCTTC.

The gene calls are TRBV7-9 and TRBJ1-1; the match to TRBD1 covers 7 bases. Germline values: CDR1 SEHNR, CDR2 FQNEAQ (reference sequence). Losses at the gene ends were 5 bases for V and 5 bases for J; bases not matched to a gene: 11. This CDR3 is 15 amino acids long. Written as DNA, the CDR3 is TGTGCCAGCAGCGAAATACAGGGGTATGGGACTGAAGCTTTCTTT. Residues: CASSEIQGYGTEAFF.

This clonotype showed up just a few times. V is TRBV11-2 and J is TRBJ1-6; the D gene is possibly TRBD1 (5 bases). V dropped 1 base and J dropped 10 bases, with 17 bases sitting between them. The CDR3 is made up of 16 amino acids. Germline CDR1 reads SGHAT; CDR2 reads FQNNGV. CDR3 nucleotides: TGTGCCAGCAGCTTAGGGAGGCGCGCTGGGGGATCACCCCTCCACTTT. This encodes CASSLGRRAGGSPLHF.

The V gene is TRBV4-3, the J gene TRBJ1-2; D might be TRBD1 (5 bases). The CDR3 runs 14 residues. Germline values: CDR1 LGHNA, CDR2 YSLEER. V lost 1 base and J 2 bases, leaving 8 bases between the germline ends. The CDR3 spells CASSQGGYNYGYTF. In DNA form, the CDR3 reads TGCGCCAGCAGCCAAGGGGGGTACAACTATGGCTACACCTTC.

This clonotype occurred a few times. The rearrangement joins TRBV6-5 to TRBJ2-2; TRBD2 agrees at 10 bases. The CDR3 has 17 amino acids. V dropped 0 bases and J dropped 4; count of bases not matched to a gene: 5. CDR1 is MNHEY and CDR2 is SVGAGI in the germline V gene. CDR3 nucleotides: TGTGCCAGCAGTTACTCTCTAGCGGGGGTTTCCACCGGGGAGCTGTTTTTT. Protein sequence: CASSYSLAGVSTGELFF.

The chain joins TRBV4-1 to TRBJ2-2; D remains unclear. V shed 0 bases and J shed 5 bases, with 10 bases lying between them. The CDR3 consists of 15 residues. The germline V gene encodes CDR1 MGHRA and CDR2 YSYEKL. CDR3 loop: CASSQDRAWTGELFF. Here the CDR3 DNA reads TGCGCCAGCAGCCAAGATCGTGCGTGGACCGGGGAGCTGTTTTTT.

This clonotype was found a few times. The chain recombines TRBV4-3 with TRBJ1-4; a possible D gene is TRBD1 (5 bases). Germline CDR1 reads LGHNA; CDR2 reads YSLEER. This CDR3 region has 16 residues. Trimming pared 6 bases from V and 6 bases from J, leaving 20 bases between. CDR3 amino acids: CASRGEWGALDEKLFF. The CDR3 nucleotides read TGCGCCAGCAGGGGGGAATGGGGCGCGCTGGATGAAAAACTGTTTTTT.

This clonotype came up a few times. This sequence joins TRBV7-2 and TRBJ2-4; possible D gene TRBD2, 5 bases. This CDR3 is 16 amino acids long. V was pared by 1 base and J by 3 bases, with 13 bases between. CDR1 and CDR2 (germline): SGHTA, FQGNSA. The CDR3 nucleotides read TGTGCCAGCAGCTTAGATTCGACGGGGAACAAAAACATTCAGTACTTC. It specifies CASSLDSTGNKNIQYF.

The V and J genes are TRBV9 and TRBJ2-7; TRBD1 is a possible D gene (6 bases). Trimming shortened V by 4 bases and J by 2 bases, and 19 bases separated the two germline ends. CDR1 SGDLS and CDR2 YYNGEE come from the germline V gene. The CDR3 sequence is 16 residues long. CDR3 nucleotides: TGTGCCAGCAGCAAGGGGGATGGGGTTTTGACCTACGAGCAGTACTTC. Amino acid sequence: CASSKGDGVLTYEQYF.

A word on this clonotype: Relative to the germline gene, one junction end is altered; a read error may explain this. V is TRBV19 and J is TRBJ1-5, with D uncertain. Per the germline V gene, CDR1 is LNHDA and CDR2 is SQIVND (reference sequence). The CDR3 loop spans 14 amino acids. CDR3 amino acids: CVSSIGPRNQPQHF. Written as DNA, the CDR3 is TGTGTCAGTAGTATAGGCCCACGAAATCAGCCCCAGCATTTT.